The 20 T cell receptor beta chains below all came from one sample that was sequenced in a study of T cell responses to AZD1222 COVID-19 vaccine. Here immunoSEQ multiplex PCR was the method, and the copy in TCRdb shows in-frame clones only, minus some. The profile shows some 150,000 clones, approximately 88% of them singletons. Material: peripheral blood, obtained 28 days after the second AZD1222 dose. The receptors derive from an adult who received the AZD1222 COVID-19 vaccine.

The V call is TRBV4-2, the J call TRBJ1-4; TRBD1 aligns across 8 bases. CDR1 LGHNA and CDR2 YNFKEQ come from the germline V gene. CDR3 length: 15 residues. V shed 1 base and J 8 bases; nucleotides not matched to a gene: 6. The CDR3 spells CASSQGGTGPEKLFF. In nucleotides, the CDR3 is TGTGCCAGCAGCCAAGGTGGGACAGGACCCGAAAAACTGTTTTTT.

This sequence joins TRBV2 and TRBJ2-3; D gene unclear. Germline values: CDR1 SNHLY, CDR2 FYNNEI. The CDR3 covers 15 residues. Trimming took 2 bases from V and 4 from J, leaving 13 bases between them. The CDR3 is CASSESSASADTQYF. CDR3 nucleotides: TGTGCCAGCAGTGAAAGTTCCGCCAGCGCAGATACGCAGTATTTT. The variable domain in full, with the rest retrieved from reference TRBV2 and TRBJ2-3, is EPEVTQTPSHQVTQMGQEVILRCVPISNHLYFYWYRQILGQKVEFLVSFYNNEISEKSEIFDDQFSVERPDGSNFTLKIRSTKLEDSAMYFCASSESSASADTQYFGPGTRLTVL.

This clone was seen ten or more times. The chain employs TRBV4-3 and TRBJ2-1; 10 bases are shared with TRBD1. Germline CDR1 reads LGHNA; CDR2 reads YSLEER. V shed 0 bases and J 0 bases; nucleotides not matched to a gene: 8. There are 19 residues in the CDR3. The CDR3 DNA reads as TGCGCCAGCAGCCAAGATCCGGGACAGGGGATCTCCTCCTACAATGAGCAGTTCTTC. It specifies CASSQDPGQGISSYNEQFF.

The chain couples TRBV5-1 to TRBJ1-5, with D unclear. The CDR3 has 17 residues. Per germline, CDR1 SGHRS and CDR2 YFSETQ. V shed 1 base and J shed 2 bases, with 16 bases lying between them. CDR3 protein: CASSLIPDPEGNQPQHF. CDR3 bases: TGCGCCAGCAGCTTGATACCGGACCCCGAGGGCAATCAGCCCCAGCATTTT.

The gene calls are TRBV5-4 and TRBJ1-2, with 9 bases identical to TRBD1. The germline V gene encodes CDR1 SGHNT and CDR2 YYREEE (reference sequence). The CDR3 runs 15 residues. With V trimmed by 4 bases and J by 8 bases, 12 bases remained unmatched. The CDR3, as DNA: TGTGCCAGCAGCCCGAACCTACAGGGGGCCGGAGGCTACACCTTC. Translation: CASSPNLQGAGGYTF.

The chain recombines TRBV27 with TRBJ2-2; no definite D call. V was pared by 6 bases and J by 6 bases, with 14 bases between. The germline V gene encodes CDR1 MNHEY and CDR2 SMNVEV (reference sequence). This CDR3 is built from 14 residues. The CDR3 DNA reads TGTGCCAGCAGCTTAAAAAGCATTCCCGGGGAGCTGTTTTTT. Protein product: CASSLKSIPGELFF.

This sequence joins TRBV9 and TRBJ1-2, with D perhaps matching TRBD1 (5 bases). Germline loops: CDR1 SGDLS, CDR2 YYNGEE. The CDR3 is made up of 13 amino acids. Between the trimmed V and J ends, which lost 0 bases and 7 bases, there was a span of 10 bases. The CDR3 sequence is CASSVAGGFGYTF. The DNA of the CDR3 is TGTGCCAGCAGCGTAGCTGGGGGGTTTGGCTACACCTTC.

CDR3 loop: CASSGGLAGTYNEQFF. The CDR3 DNA follows: TGTGCCAGCAGTGGGGGACTAGCGGGGACCTACAATGAGCAGTTCTTC. The chain has TRBV6-4 and TRBJ2-1; 13 bases agree with TRBD2. CDR3 length: 16 residues. V shed 4 bases, J shed 2 bases, and the junction held 2 bases outside the gene matches. CDR1 is MRHNA and CDR2 is SNTAGT in the germline V gene.

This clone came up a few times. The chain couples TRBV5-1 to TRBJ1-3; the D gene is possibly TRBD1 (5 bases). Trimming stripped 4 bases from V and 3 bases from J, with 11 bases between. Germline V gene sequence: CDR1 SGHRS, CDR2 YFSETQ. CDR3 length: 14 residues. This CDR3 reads CASSRETVGNTIYF. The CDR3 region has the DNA TGCGCCAGCAGCCGGGAGACAGTTGGAAACACCATATATTTT.

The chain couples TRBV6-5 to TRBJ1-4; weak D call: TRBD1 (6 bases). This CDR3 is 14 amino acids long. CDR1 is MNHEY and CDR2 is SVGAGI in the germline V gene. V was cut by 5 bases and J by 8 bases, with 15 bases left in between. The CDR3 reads CASSQGTQSEKLFF. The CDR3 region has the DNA TGTGCCAGCAGTCAGGGGACCCAATCCGAAAAACTGTTTTTT.

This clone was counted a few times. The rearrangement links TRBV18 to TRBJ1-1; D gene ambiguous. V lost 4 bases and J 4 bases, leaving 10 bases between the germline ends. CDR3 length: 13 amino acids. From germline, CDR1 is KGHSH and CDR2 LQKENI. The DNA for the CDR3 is TGTGCCAGCTCACAGGGAGAGTCCACTGAAGCTTTCTTT. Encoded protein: CASSQGESTEAFF.

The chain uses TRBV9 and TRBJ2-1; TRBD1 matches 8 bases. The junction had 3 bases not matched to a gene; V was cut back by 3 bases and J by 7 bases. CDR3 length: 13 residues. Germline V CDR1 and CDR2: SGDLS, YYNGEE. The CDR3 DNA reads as TGTGCCAGCAGCGCCCGGACAGGGAATGAGCAGTTCTTC. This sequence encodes CASSARTGNEQFF.

In DNA form, the CDR3 reads TGTGCCTGGAAGCCCCGGACAGGGCCGACCTACGAGCAGTACTTC. This translates into CAWKPRTGPTYEQYF. This chain joins TRBV30 and TRBJ2-7; 8 bases agree with TRBD1. The CDR3 contains 15 residues. The V gene end was trimmed by 4 bases and the J gene end by 2 bases; junction bases not matched to a gene: 10. Germline V gene data show CDR1 as GTSNPN and CDR2 as SVGIG (reference sequence).

The CDR3 DNA sequence: TGTGCCAGCAGCATCACAGGGAATTCACCCCTCCACTTT. This encodes CASSITGNSPLHF. V is TRBV7-3 and J is TRBJ1-6; a possible D gene is TRBD1 (6 bases). The CDR3 spans 13 residues. Trimming cost V 5 bases and J 7 bases, with 9 bases left between them. The germline CDR1 and CDR2 sequences are SGHTA and FQGTGA.

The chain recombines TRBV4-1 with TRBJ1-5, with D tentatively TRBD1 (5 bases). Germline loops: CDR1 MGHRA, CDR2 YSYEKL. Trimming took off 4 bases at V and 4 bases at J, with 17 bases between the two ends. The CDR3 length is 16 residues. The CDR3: CASSPQWDLLNQPQHF. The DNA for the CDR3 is TGCGCCAGCAGCCCCCAATGGGACCTCCTAAATCAGCCCCAGCATTTT.

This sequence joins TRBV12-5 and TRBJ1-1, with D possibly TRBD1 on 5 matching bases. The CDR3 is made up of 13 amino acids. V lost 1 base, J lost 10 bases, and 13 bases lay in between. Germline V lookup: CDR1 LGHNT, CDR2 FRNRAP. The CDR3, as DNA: TGTGCTAGTGGTTTGGACGGGGGGGGAAGAGCTTTCTTT. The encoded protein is CASGLDGGGRAFF. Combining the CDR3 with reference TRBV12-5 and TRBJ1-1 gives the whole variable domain DARVTQTPRHKVTEMGQEVTMRCQPILGHNTVFWYRQTMMQGLELLAYFRNRAPLDDSGMPKDRFSAEMPDATLATLKIQPSEPRDSAVYFCASGLDGGGRAFFGQGTRLTVV.

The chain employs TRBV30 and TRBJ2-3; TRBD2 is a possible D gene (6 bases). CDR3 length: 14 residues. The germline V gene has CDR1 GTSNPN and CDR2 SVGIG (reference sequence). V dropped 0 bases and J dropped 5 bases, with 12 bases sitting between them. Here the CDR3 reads CAWSVKGLEDTQYF. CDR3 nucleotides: TGTGCCTGGAGTGTAAAGGGACTTGAAGATACGCAGTATTTT.

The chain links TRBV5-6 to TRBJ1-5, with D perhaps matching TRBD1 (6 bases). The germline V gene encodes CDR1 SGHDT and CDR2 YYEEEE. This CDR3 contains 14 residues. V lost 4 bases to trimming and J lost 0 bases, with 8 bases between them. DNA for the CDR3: TGTGCCAGCAGCAGGGGGACTAGCAATCAGCCCCAGCATTTT. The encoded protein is CASSRGTSNQPQHF.

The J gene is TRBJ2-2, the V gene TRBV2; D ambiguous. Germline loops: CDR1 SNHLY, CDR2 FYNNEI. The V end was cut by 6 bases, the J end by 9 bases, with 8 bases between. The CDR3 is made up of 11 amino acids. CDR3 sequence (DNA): TGTGCCAGCAGGCGTTACAGGGAGCTGTTTTTT. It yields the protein CASRRYRELFF.

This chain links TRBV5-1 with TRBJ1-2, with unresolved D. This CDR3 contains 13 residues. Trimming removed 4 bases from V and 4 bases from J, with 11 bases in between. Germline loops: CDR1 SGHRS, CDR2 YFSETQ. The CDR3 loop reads CASSPMELYGYTF. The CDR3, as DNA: TGCGCCAGCAGCCCCATGGAACTCTATGGCTACACCTTC.